The 21 T cell receptor beta chains in this list originate from one sample, sequenced in a study of shared clonotypes between healthy human individuals. Measured with immunoSEQ multiplex PCR; TCRdb has only the in-frame clones, and not every one. Altogether over a million clones are present, roughly 75% being singletons, with the ten largest covering about 1.5%. Sequencing was carried out using memory CD4+ T cells sorted from blood. Stated subset: CD45RA-negative fraction. The receptors were sampled from a man aged 18 to 29 in good health.

This rearrangement joins TRBV5-6 to TRBJ2-3, with D possibly TRBD2 on 5 matching bases. The CDR3 totals 14 residues. Germline CDR1 and CDR2: SGHDT and YYEEEE. V shed 4 bases and J shed 0 bases, with 9 bases lying between them. Here the CDR3 DNA reads TGTGCCAGCAGCAGCGGACCCAGCACAGATACGCAGTATTTT. Protein sequence: CASSSGPSTDTQYF.

This chain links TRBV5-6 with TRBJ2-3; no firm D call. The CDR3 spans 14 residues. The germline V and J ends were trimmed by 4 bases and 6 bases, with 15 bases remaining between them. Germline values: CDR1 SGHDT, CDR2 YYEEEE. DNA of the CDR3: TGTGCCAGCAGCGTGCCCTCTGATGGCGATACGCAGTATTTT. It codes for CASSVPSDGDTQYF.

The chain employs TRBV30 and TRBJ2-2, with D unresolved. Per the germline V gene, CDR1 is GTSNPN and CDR2 is SVGIG (reference sequence). Trimming stripped 8 bases from V and 3 bases from J, with 4 bases between. The CDR3 is 10 amino acids. The CDR3 reads CATYTGELFF. The CDR3 DNA reads as TGTGCCACCTACACCGGGGAGCTGTTTTTT.

V usage is TRBV27 and J usage is TRBJ2-3; TRBD2 agrees at 7 bases. The germline V gene has CDR1 MNHEY and CDR2 SMNVEV (reference sequence). The CDR3 runs to 14 residues. V shed 7 bases and J 2 bases; nucleotides not matched to a gene: 6. In nucleotides, the CDR3 is TGTGCCAGCATGGGGCTAGCGGCCACAGATACGCAGTATTTT. As protein: CASMGLAATDTQYF.

This chain links TRBV10-3 with TRBJ2-5, with TRBD1 identical over 8 bases. This CDR3 has 14 residues. Trimming took 9 bases from V and 5 from J; bases not matched to a gene: 11. Germline CDR1 reads ENHRY; CDR2 reads SYGVKD. CDR3 nucleotides: TGTGCCATGAGGGGTGGACAGGGATCGGAGACCCAGTACTTC. Its translation: CAMRGGQGSETQYF.

This clone was observed a few times. The rearrangement joins TRBV2 to TRBJ2-5; a possible D gene is TRBD2 (6 bases). Germline values: CDR1 SNHLY, CDR2 FYNNEI. This CDR3 is built from 16 residues. V was clipped by 6 bases and J by 2 bases, with 19 bases between them. CDR3 nucleotides: TGTGCCAGCAGGGAGGGGCCAAAACTAATACAAGAGACCCAGTACTTC. Protein product: CASREGPKLIQETQYF.

This clone has ten or more counts. The chain has TRBV19 and TRBJ2-6; D could derive from TRBD1 or TRBD2 (5 bases each). CDR1 is LNHDA and CDR2 is SQIVND in the germline V gene (reference sequence). V was trimmed by 3 bases and J by 0 bases, leaving 15 bases between them. The CDR3 is made up of 18 amino acids. DNA for the CDR3: TGTGCCAGTAGTATCTCCGGGACCGTTCTCTCTGGGGCCAACGTCCTGACTTTC. Translating gives CASSISGTVLSGANVLTF.

V gene TRBV4-3 combines with J gene TRBJ2-4, with D possibly called TRBD1 or TRBD2 (5 bases each). Trimming shortened V by 1 base and J by 8 bases, and 9 bases separated the two germline ends. CDR3 length equals 13 residues. Germline V CDR1 and CDR2: LGHNA, YSLEER. The CDR3 protein is CASSQVGADIQYF. The CDR3 DNA reads as TGCGCCAGCAGCCAAGTCGGGGCGGACATTCAGTACTTC.

The CDR3 region has the DNA TGTGCCAGCAGCCCTACCGGGACAAGAAAAGAGACCCAGTACTTC. It is translated as CASSPTGTRKETQYF. This chain connects TRBV5-4 to TRBJ2-5; perhaps TRBD1 as D (6 bases). CDR1 is SGHNT, CDR2 YYREEE, per germline (reference sequence). Trimming removed 4 bases from V and 3 bases from J, with 16 bases in between. The CDR3 has 15 amino acids.

The chain employs TRBV28 and TRBJ1-2; TRBD1 matches 8 bases. V shed 11 bases and J 4 bases; nucleotides not matched to a gene: 12. Germline-derived CDR1 and CDR2 are MDHEN and SYDVKM. This CDR3 is built from 14 residues. CDR3 sequence reads: CASLEDRVGYGYTF. CDR3 DNA: TGTGCCTCTCTCGAGGACAGGGTGGGCTATGGCTACACCTTC.

The chain has TRBV6-1 and TRBJ1-6; possibly TRBD1 for D (5 bases). Germline V gene lookup returns CDR1 MNHNS and CDR2 SASEGT. The CDR3 runs 14 residues. V gave up 7 bases and J gave up 7 bases, with 14 bases separating them. CDR3 protein: CASMGPGANSPLHF. The CDR3, as DNA: TGTGCCAGCATGGGGCCGGGAGCGAATTCACCCCTCCACTTT.

The chain recombines TRBV6-5 with TRBJ2-3, with 11 bases identical to TRBD2. With V trimmed by 5 bases and J by 3 bases, 4 bases remained unmatched. The CDR3 contains 15 residues. Germline V lookup: CDR1 MNHEY, CDR2 SVGAGI. CDR3 sequence reads: CASSRLAGRTDTQYF. In DNA form, the CDR3 reads TGTGCCAGCAGTAGACTAGCGGGAAGAACAGATACGCAGTATTTT.

This sequence joins TRBV5-1 and TRBJ2-7, with 9 nucleotides matching TRBD2. This CDR3 region has 14 residues. V gave up 2 bases and J gave up 1 base; unmatched junction bases: 1. Germline V gene sequence: CDR1 SGHRS, CDR2 YFSETQ. The CDR3 protein is CASSFLAGSYEQYF. CDR3 bases: TGCGCCAGCAGCTTCCTAGCGGGGTCCTACGAGCAGTACTTC. The whole variable domain, filled in from reference TRBV5-1 and TRBJ2-7, reads KAGVTQTPRYLIKTRGQQVTLSCSPISGHRSVSWYQQTPGQGLQFLFEYFSETQRNKGNFPGRFSGRQFSNSRSEMNVSTLELGDSALYLCASSFLAGSYEQYFGPGTRLTVT.

This rearrangement joins TRBV9 to TRBJ2-2; D is unresolved. From germline, CDR1 is SGDLS and CDR2 YYNGEE. The CDR3 length is 12 residues. Trimming took off 6 bases at V and 4 bases at J, with 7 bases between the two ends. The CDR3 spells CASKGSTGELFF. The CDR3 region has the DNA TGTGCCAGCAAGGGTAGCACCGGGGAGCTGTTTTTT.

The chain recombines TRBV18 with TRBJ2-7, with 9 nucleotides matching TRBD1. V gave up 4 bases and J gave up 2 bases; unmatched junction bases: 6. The CDR3 runs 15 residues. Germline-derived CDR1 and CDR2 are KGHSH and LQKENI. In DNA, the CDR3 is TGTGCCAGCTCACTCGAGACAGGGGGGCCCTACGAGCAGTACTTC. Amino acids: CASSLETGGPYEQYF.

The J gene is TRBJ2-1, the V gene TRBV2; D gene unclear. CDR1 is SNHLY and CDR2 is FYNNEI in the germline V gene. The CDR3 contains 14 residues. V was trimmed by 4 bases and J by 3 bases, leaving 10 bases between them. CDR3 sequence reads: CASSAALYYNEQFF. For the CDR3, the DNA is TGTGCCAGCAGTGCCGCCTTATACTACAATGAGCAGTTCTTC.

This clone was seen once. This rearrangement joins TRBV10-2 to TRBJ1-6; D gene ambiguous. CDR1 WSHSY and CDR2 SAAADI come from the germline V gene. The V and J ends lost 4 bases and 7 bases respectively, with 17 bases between them. The CDR3 is 16 amino acids. CDR3 loop: CASSVGGSPPNSPLHF. CDR3 nucleotide sequence: TGCGCCAGCAGTGTCGGCGGGTCGCCCCCCAATTCACCCCTCCACTTT.

This clone has only a few counts. V usage is TRBV5-6 and J usage is TRBJ1-5, with D maybe TRBD1 (6 bases). V lost 0 bases and J lost 1, with 8 bases in between. Germline V lookup: CDR1 SGHDT, CDR2 YYEEEE. The CDR3 runs 15 residues. The CDR3 protein is CASSLGGTSNQPQHF. For the CDR3, the DNA is TGTGCCAGCAGCTTGGGAGGGACAAGCAATCAGCCCCAGCATTTT.

As concerns this clone: Other nucleotide sequences in the sample specify the same CDR3. The V gene is TRBV18, the J gene TRBJ2-1, with D possibly TRBD2 on 6 matching bases. V was clipped by 3 bases and J by 4 bases, with 13 bases between them. Looked up from germline, CDR1 is KGHSH and CDR2 is LQKENI. The CDR3 consists of 15 residues. CDR3 in amino acids: CASSPRTGEYNEQFF. The DNA of the CDR3 is TGTGCCAGCTCACCCCGGACGGGGGAATACAATGAGCAGTTCTTC.

The table lists this clone with a few counts. This chain joins TRBV12-5 and TRBJ2-1, with D perhaps matching TRBD2 (6 bases). Germline lookup yields CDR1 LGHNT and CDR2 FRNRAP. V was clipped by 0 bases and J by 0 bases, with 15 bases between them. The CDR3 is 18 amino acids. The CDR3 DNA is TGTGCTAGTGGTTTGGTACTGGGAGGTGTTTCCTCCTACAATGAGCAGTTCTTC. Translated, it gives CASGLVLGGVSSYNEQFF.

J is TRBJ1-3 and V is TRBV2; D is perhaps TRBD1 (5 bases). V dropped 3 bases and J dropped 2 bases, with 8 bases sitting between them. CDR3 size: 14 residues. Germline-derived CDR1 and CDR2 are SNHLY and FYNNEI. CDR3 nucleotide sequence: TGTGCCAGCAGTGATGAAGGGGCTGGAAACACCATATATTTT. Protein product: CASSDEGAGNTIYF.